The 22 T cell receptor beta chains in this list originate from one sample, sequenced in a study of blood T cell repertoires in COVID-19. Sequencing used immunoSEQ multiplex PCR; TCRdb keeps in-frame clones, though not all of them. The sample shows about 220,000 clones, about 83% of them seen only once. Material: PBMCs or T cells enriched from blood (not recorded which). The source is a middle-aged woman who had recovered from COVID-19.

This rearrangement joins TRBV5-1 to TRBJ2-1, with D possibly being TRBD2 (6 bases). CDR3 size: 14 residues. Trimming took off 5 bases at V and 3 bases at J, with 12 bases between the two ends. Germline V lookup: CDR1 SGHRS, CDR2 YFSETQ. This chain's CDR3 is CASSNSGGYNEQFF. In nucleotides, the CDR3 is TGCGCCAGCAGTAATAGCGGAGGCTACAATGAGCAGTTCTTC.

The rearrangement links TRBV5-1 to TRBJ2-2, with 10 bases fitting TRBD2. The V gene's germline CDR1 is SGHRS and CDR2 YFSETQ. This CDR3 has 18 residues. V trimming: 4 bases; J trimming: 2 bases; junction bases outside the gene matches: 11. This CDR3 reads CASSPRSSGGFNTGELFF. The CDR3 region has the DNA TGCGCCAGCAGCCCTCGGTCTAGCGGGGGATTTAACACCGGGGAGCTGTTTTTT.

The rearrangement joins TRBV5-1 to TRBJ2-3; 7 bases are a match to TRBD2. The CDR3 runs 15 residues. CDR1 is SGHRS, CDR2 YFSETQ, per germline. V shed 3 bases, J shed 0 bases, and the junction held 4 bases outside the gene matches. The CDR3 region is CASSSAGSSTDTQYF. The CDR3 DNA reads TGCGCCAGCAGCTCAGCGGGATCTAGCACAGATACGCAGTATTTT.

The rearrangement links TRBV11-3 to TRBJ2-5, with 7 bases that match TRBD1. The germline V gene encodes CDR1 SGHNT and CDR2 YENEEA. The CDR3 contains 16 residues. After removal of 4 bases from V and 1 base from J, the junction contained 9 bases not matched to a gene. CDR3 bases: TGTGCCAGCAGCTCAGGGCAGGGGGACCTCCAAGAGACCCAGTACTTC. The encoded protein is CASSSGQGDLQETQYF.

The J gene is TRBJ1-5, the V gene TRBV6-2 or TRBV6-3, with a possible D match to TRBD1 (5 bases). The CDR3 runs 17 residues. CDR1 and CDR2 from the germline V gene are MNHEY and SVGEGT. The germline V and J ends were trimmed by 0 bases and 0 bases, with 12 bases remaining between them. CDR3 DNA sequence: TGTGCCAGCAGTTACTCGCAGGGAAGGTTTAGCAATCAGCCCCAGCATTTT. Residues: CASSYSQGRFSNQPQHF.

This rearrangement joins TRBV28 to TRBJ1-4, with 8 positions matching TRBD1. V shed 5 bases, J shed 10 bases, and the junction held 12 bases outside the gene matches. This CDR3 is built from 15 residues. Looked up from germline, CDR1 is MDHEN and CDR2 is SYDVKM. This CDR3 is CASSTLQGVLRKLFF. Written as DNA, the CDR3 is TGTGCCAGCAGTACACTACAGGGGGTATTACGAAAACTGTTTTTT.

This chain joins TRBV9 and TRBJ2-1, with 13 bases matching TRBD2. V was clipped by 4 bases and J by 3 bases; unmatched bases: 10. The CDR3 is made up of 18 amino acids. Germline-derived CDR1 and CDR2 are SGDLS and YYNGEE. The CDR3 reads CASSQTSGRAVDYNEQFF. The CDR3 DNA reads TGTGCCAGCAGCCAAACTAGCGGGAGGGCCGTGGACTACAATGAGCAGTTCTTC.

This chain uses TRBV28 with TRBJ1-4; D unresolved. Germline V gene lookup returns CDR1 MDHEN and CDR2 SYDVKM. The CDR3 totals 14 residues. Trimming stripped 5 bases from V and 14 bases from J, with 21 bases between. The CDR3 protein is CASSPQTPDRRLFF. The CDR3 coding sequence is TGTGCCAGCAGTCCGCAGACTCCTGATAGACGGCTGTTTTTT.

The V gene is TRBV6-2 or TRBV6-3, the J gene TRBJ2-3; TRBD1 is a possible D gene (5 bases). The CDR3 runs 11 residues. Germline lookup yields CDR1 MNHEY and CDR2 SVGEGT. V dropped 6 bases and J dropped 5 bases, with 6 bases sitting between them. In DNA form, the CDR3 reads TGTGCCAGCAGCGACAGAGATACGCAGTATTTT. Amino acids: CASSDRDTQYF.

The CDR3 DNA reads as TGTGCCAGCTCACCAAATGACAGAGCTTCACCCCTCCACTTT. This codes for CASSPNDRASPLHF. The J gene is TRBJ1-6, the V gene TRBV18, with a tentative D call TRBD1 (5 bases). CDR1 and CDR2 from the germline V gene are KGHSH and LQKENI. CDR3 length: 14 residues. The germline V and J ends were trimmed by 2 bases and 9 bases, with 11 bases remaining between them.

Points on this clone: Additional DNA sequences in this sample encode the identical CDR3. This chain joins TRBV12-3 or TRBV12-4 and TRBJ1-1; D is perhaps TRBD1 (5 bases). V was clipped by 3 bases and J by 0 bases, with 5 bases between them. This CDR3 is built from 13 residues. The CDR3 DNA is TGTGCCAGCAGTTTGACAGTGAACACTGAAGCTTTCTTT. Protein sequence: CASSLTVNTEAFF.

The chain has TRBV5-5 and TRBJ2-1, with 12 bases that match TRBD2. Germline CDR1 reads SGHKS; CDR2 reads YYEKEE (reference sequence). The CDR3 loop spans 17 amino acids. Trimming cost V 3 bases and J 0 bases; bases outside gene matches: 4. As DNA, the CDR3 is TGTGCCAGCAGCTCACTAGCGGGAGGATTCTCCTACAATGAGCAGTTCTTC. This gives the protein CASSSLAGGFSYNEQFF.

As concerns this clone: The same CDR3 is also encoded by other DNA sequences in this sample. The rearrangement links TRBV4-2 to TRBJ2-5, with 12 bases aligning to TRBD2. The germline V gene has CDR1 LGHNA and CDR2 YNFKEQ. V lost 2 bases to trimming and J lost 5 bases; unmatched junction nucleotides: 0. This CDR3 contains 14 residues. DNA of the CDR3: TGTGCCAGCAGCCAACTAGCGGGAGGGGAGACCCAGTACTTC. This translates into CASSQLAGGETQYF.

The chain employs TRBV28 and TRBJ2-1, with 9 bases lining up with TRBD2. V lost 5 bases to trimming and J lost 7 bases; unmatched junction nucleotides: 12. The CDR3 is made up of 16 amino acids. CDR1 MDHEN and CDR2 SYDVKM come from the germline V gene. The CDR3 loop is CASSSPRREGRNEQFF. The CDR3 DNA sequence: TGTGCCAGCAGTAGCCCAAGGCGGGAGGGTAGGAATGAGCAGTTCTTC. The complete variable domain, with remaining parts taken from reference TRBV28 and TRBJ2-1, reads DVKVTQSSRYLVKRTGEKVFLECVQDMDHENMFWYRQDPGLGLRLIYFSYDVKMKEKGDIPEGYSVSREKKERFSLILESASTNQTSMYLCASSSPRREGRNEQFFGPGTRLTVL.

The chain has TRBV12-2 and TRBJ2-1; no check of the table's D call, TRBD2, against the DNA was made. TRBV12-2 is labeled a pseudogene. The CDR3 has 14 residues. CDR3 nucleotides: TGTGCAAGTCGCCAAAGCGGTAACTACAATGAGCAGTTCTTC. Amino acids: CASRQSGNYNEQFF.

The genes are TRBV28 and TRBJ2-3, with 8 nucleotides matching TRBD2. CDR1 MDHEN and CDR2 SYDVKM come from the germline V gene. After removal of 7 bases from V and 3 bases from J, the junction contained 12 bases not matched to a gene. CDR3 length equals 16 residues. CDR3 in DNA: TGTGCCAGCAAAGGCCTCGTAGCGGGATTTACAGATACGCAGTATTTT. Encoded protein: CASKGLVAGFTDTQYF. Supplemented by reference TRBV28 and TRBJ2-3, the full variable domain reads DVKVTQSSRYLVKRTGEKVFLECVQDMDHENMFWYRQDPGLGLRLIYFSYDVKMKEKGDIPEGYSVSREKKERFSLILESASTNQTSMYLCASKGLVAGFTDTQYFGPGTRLTVL.

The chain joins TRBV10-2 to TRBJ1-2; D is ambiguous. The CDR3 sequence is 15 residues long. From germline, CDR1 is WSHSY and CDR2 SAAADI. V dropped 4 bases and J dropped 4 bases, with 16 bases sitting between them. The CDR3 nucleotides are TGCGCCAGCAGTGGTCTGAAGGACGGACTCTATGGCTACACCTTC. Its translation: CASSGLKDGLYGYTF.

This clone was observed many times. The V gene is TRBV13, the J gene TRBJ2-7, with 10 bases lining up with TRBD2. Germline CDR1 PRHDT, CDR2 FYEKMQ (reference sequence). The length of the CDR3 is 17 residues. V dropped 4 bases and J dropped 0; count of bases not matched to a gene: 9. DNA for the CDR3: TGTGCCAGCAGCTGGACTAGCGGTTCTACCTACTCCTACGAGCAGTACTTC. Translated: CASSWTSGSTYSYEQYF. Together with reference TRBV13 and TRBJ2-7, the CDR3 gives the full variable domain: AAGVIQSPRHLIKEKRETATLKCYPIPRHDTVYWYQQGPGQDPQFLISFYEKMQSDKGSIPDRFSAQQFSDYHSELNMSSLELGDSALYFCASSWTSGSTYSYEQYFGPGTRLTVT.

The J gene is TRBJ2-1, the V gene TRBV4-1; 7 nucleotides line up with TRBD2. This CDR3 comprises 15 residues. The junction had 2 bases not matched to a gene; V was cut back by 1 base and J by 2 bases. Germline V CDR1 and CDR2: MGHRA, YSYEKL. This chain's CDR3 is CASSQGGLAYNEQFF. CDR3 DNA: TGCGCCAGCAGCCAAGGAGGACTAGCCTACAATGAGCAGTTCTTC.

The DNA of the CDR3 is TGTGCCATCAGTCCTTCTGGGGGGTTCGAGCAGTACGTC. It yields the protein CAISPSGGFEQYV. This chain connects TRBV10-3 to TRBJ2-7; weak D call: TRBD2 (6 bases). Germline V CDR1 and CDR2: ENHRY, SYGVKD. Trimming cost V 5 bases and J 6 bases, with 14 bases left between them. The CDR3 runs 13 residues.

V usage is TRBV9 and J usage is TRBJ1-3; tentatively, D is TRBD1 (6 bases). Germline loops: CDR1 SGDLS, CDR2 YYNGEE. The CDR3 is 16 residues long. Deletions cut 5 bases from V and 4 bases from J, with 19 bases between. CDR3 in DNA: TGTGCCAGCAGTAAGGGGCGACAGGCGGCCGGAAACACCATATATTTT. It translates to CASSKGRQAAGNTIYF.

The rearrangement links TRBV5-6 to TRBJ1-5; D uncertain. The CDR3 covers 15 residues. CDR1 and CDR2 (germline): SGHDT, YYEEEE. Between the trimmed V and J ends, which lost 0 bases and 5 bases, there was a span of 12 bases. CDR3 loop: CASSLAPRFHQPQHF. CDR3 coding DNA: TGTGCCAGCAGCTTGGCCCCCCGTTTTCATCAGCCCCAGCATTTT.